The sequence of this TCR beta chain was determined in a study of cytomegalovirus exposure and HLA in healthy donors (dated by TCRdb to the late 2010s). About the investigation overall: According to an earlier analysis of 587 of the donors, some 170 million T cells yielded 90 million to 130 million unique TCR beta sequences and 276 Gb of sequence data. On average, around 200,000 unique TCR beta nucleotide sequences were sequenced per donor among fewer than 500 genotyped donors of the cohort, with approximately 18% of those sequences being non-productive. About five DR-DQ haplotypes were treated as single units for association and clustering because of strong linkage in the cohort. Both class I and class II loci were covered by HLA typing, at four-digit resolution. A later genetic analysis used genome-wide SNP genotypes for about 60% of the roughly 700 donors, treating that subset as a discovery cohort. In an earlier analysis of 500 to 650 of the donors, high-throughput TCR beta sequencing was used to judge whether each TCR beta V gene segment behaved as functional or pseudogenic. All discovery cohort repertoires had been generated on a single sequencing platform. The study used immunosequencing to profile the T cell repertoires of 666 subjects and linked those repertoires to cytomegalovirus serostatus. To study patterns of TCR occurrence, a later analysis re-analyzed previously published TCR beta repertoires from around 670 donors and added high-resolution HLA genotyping. In addition to the first cohort of around 670 subjects, a separate validation cohort of over 90 different subjects was used. The genetic ancestry cluster associated with self-reported Caucasian donors included 80% to 90% of the 350 to 500 genotyped donors. The later analysis used no new phenotypic data to find candidate immune exposures, relying instead on TCR beta sequences and their occurrence across donors. An early release covering roughly 600 HLA-typed donors comprised approximately 300 gigabases of sequencing data and 65 million to 100 million unique TCR sequences. The study combined high-throughput TCR immunosequencing, statistical association of individual TCRs with disease status, and machine learning to predict cytomegalovirus infection status. The number of typed donors differed by locus: roughly 629-640 for A, B, C, DRB1 and DQB1; 500 to 550 for DQA1; 606 for DPA1; and roughly 450 for DPB1. The study aimed to test whether cataloging public T cell receptors could reveal signatures of past pathogen exposure. Donor age, sex, ethnicity and CMV serostatus were collected together with the repertoire data.

Receptor amplification or capture employed the immunoSEQ multiplex PCR assay. A mixture of 60 forward primers for TCR Vbeta segments and 13 reverse primers for TCR Jbeta segments was used in the multiplex PCR. Amplification of the CDR3 region of rearranged TCR beta genes was performed with a multiplex PCR assay on genomic DNA. The amplified TCR beta libraries were sequenced on the Illumina HiSeq System as 87-base-pair reads. Per the source publication's procedure: A later analysis counted about 76 million unique TCR beta chains across the 550 to 800 repertoires, and approximately 11 million of these chains were shared by at least two donors. To remove PCR and sequencing errors, raw reads were error-corrected and collapsed into unique sequences using a nearest-neighbor algorithm that merged closely related sequences. To assign V, D and J gene segments, CDR3 sequences were aligned to IMGT reference sequences. For a sequence to be retained, at least a six-nucleotide match to both a V gene segment and a J gene segment was required. Rearrangements were called productive when the CDR3 lacked stop codons and stayed in frame with V and J; all others were non-productive. CDR3 was defined by IMGT convention, running from the second conserved V-encoded cysteine to the conserved J-encoded phenylalanine. Sequences without an unambiguous match to a single V gene segment were excluded from the earlier analysis of almost 600 of the donors. An earlier analysis of approximately 590 of the donors classified V segments as functional when productive rearrangements were above 56.7% and as segregating when the standard deviation between donors was above 5%. A statistical classification framework was built for diagnosing cytomegalovirus status from the catalog of TCR beta chain sequences. In a later analysis, V and J genes were assigned by comparing TCR nucleotide sequences against IMGT/GENE-DB human TR gene sequences. The TCRdist pipeline was used in a later analysis to assign CDR3 sequences and most-parsimonious VDJ recombination scenarios. In a later analysis, each TCR beta chain was defined by its CDR3 amino acid sequence together with its V-gene family, and reads without a unique V-gene family were excluded. In a later analysis, around 600 highly shared, low-generation-probability nucleotide sequences were removed to address suspected cross-contamination and a sequencing artifact. For each public chain, a later analysis derived a clonal expansion index from normalized ranks of inferred template counts within each repertoire. In a later analysis, generation probabilities were computed with a VDJ recombination model fitted to out-of-frame rearrangements, and the resulting probabilities were checked against IGoR. In a later analysis, hypergeometric tests were used to score TCR-TCR, TCR-HLA and TCR-CMV co-occurrence, with a repertoire-size bias correction applied to TCR pairs. A later analysis estimated false discovery rates by permuting HLA or CMV assignments 20 times. A later analysis grouped co-occurring TCRs with DBSCAN, adding TCRdist sequence similarity when clustering within HLA-allele-positive subsets. For co-occurrence clustering, repertoires with fewer than 30,000 or more than 120,000 public chains were excluded, along with roughly 5 repertoires with anomalous nucleotide sharing. TCRdb's version of the immuneACCESS table is confined to in-frame rearrangements and falls short of the full clone set. An unresolved V gene accounts for under half of the shortfall where checked; the remainder is of unknown origin. V, J and clone size are taken as reported in that table, and D and trimming were inferred from the DNA itself. The sample table lists 40,000 or so clones, 76% of them with a count of one. The top ten clones comprise about 8% of the sample.

As concerns this clone: Its antigen is currently not known. No base qualities exist here, and no much larger clone lies one base off it.

Overall study results and their limits: Specific HLA alleles were associated with more than 15,000 TCR beta sequences at a false discovery rate of 0.05 in a later analysis. A later analysis reported that several top co-occurrence clusters appeared linked to parvovirus B19, influenza, CMV and Epstein-Barr virus. Across donors, most TCR sequences were observed very rarely, whereas some public TCRs were present in many individuals. The study listed 164 TCR beta chains as associated with cytomegalovirus. A cluster of highly shared sequence variants was judged likely to represent a technical artifact of the sequencing pipeline. The presence/absence analyses assumed that sequencing depth was roughly uniform across donors, and that assumption may not be true. The cohort was sequenced for TCR beta chains only, and without alpha or paired-chain data the features that could be detected were limited. The earlier analysis of 450 to 700 of the donors excluded approximately 17 rarely observed V segments, including chromosome 9 orphons, because counts were too low. According to a later genetic analysis, donors in an Asian-associated ancestry cluster had fewer N-insertions in productive TCRs than the roughly 670-donor mean. In both the original and validation cohorts, the classifier was reported to diagnose cytomegalovirus status with high specificity and sensitivity. Broadly in line with IMGT annotations, most TCR beta V segments showed up in productive rearrangements about 87% or about 30% of the time in an earlier analysis of 587 of the donors. According to a later analysis, most CMV-associated TCR beta chains appeared to be HLA-restricted, and the HLA associations seemed to be driven largely by CMV exposure. Some IMGT-functional V segments, including TRBV6-2 and TRBV6-3, could not be distinguished by the 87-base-pair reads and were therefore excluded. Three of the identified cytomegalovirus-associated TCR beta chains were confirmed in vitro to be specific for cytomegalovirus antigens. In a later analysis, TCR association rates were found to vary across HLA loci, with the most associated TCRs seen for DRB1 alleles and the fewest for HLA-C alleles. Because HLA typing was missing for some donors at each locus, association tests included only the typed subset. When HLA alleles, especially DR and DQ, strongly co-occurred, TCR associations were difficult to assign to individual alleles. A later genetic analysis associated a missense DCLRE1C variant with V-gene and J-gene trimming of TCR beta chains, and an independent cohort replicated the association. In a later analysis, HLA-associated TCR beta chains were found to be more clonally expanded and to have lower generation probabilities than equally common non-associated chains. A further reported finding was that TCR beta sequences accurately predicted the HLA-A and HLA-B alleles for most subjects in the first cohort. According to the authors, the approach could potentially be generalized to other disease states and immunological phenotypes. CMV serostatus was the only immune exposure information available for the cohort. Correlated functional status among segregating V segments might be attributable to linkage disequilibrium, but an unknown experimental factor could not be ruled out.

Taken from cysteine to phenylalanine, the CDR3 has 15 residues. The only DNA kept is the CDR3, 45 bases in frame from the first base. The germline V gene provides CDR1 SNHLY and CDR2 FYNNEI. V and J are truncated by 1 base and 4 bases respectively, leaving an intervening sequence of 13 bases. In total, just over 650 healthy bone marrow donors made up the cohort. Cohort members were all nominally healthy when sampled, although unrecorded immune exposures were likely present. The donor was CMV seropositive and was included in the group of 250 to 300 seropositive cohort members. A peripheral blood sample was collected from each donor, and TCR beta sequencing was performed on peripheral blood mononuclear cells. Genomic DNA extraction from the blood cell samples was performed with the Qiagen DNeasy Blood Extraction Kit.

The V and J genes are TRBV2 and TRBJ2-5, with a weak D call of TRBD2 (6 bases match). The clonotype originates from a woman aged 25-40 years in good health and CMV-seropositive. The source material was PBMCs. CDR3 reads: CASSEVGGKGETQYF. The base sequence is TGTGCCAGCAGTGAAGTGGGGGGAAAGGGAGAGACCCAGTACTTC. Reference TRBV2 and TRBJ2-5 genes cover what lies past the CDR3, so the full variable domain is EPEVTQTPSHQVTQMGQEVILRCVPISNHLYFYWYRQILGQKVEFLVSFYNNEISEKSEIFDDQFSVERPDGSNFTLKIRSTKLEDSAMYFCASSEVGGKGETQYFGPGTRLLVL.